What follows are 2 T cell receptor beta chains derived from one specimen sequenced in a study of blood T cell repertoires in COVID-19. The data were produced by immunoSEQ multiplex PCR, yet TCRdb's version contains in-frame clones alone and is incomplete. The sample lists about 90,000 clones; 75% to 85% were seen once. The sample was peripheral blood. All receptors come from a woman of 80 years or more with acute or convalescent COVID-19.

The rearrangement links TRBV19 to TRBJ1-5, with TRBD1 matching 8 bases. Looked up from germline, CDR1 is LNHDA and CDR2 is SQIVND (reference sequence). CDR3 length: 15 amino acids. The V segment lost 7 bases and the J segment 7 bases; nucleotides outside the gene matches: 12. CDR3 sequence (DNA): TGTGCCAGTAAACAAATGGCAGGGGGCTCGCAGCCCCAGCATTTT. This translates into CASKQMAGGSQPQHF.

CDR3: CASSLVGTSDEQYF. The CDR3 coding sequence is TGTGCCAGCAGCCTCGTGGGGACTAGCGACGAGCAGTACTTC. This rearrangement joins TRBV4-2 to TRBJ2-7, with TRBD2 identical over 10 bases. The CDR3 contains 14 residues. After removal of 4 bases from V and 5 bases from J, the junction contained 5 bases not matched to a gene. Germline values: CDR1 LGHNA, CDR2 YNFKEQ.